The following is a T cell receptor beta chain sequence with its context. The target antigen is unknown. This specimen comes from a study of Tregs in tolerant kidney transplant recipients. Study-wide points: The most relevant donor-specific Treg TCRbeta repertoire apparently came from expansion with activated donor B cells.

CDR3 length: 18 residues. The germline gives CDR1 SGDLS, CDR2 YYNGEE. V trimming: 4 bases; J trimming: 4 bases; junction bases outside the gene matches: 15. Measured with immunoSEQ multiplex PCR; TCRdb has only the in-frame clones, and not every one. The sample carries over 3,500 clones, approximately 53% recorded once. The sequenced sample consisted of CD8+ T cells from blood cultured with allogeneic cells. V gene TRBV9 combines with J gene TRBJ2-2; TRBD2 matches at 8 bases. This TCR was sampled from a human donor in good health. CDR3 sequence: CASSRPIGGGGPTGELFF. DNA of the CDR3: TGTGCCAGCAGCAGACCGATCGGGGGGGGCGGTCCCACCGGGGAGCTGTTTTTT. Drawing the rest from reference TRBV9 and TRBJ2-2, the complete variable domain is DSGVTQTPKHLITATGQRVTLRCSPRSGDLSVYWYQQSLDQGLQFLIQYYNGEERAKGNILERFSAQQFPDLHSELNLSSLELGDSALYFCASSRPIGGGGPTGELFFGEGSRLTVL.